A selection of T cell receptor beta chains follows, all from one sample in a study of Graves' ophthalmopathy and Graves' hyperthyroidism. TCRdb reanalysed the multiplex PCR reads using MiXCR and keeps one entry per CDR3 protein. In the table there are about 16,000 distinct CDR3 sequences, 46% of which are singletons. Sample: peripheral blood. Receptors originate from a woman aged 40 to 55 with stable Graves' hyperthyroidism. Both conserved end residues are part of each CDR3. A D gene is named only where the DNA matches it firmly. Size tells how often a clone was seen (once, few, many) or the class of an expanded clone, and some rows leave it out.

size: many; D: -; J: TRBJ2-1; V: TRBV20-1; CDR3: CSASKGEQFF; DNA: TGCAGTGCTAGCAAGGGGGAGCAGTTCTTC
size: -; D: -; J: TRBJ2-1; V: TRBV20-1; CDR3: CSARLVGTGYNEQFF; DNA: TGCAGTGCTAGACTCGTCGGCACAGGCTACAATGAGCAGTTCTTC
size: -; D: -; J: TRBJ2-3; V: TRBV7-2; CDR3: CASCLPSTDTQFF; DNA: TGTGCCAGCTGCCTCCCGAGCACAGATACGCAGTTTTTT
size: few; D: -; J: TRBJ1-1; V: TRBV6-1; CDR3: CASSGQSNTEAFF; DNA: TGTGCCAGCAGTGGACAATCTAACACTGAAGCTTTCTTT
size: -; D: -; J: TRBJ1-2; V: TRBV24-1; CDR3: CATSDSTGYGYTF; DNA: TGTGCCACCAGTGATTCTACGGGTTATGGCTACACCTTC
size: many; D: TRBD1; J: TRBJ1-5; V: TRBV7-9; CDR3: CASSLVGQGASQPQHF; DNA: TGTGCCAGCAGCTTAGTGGGACAGGGGGCTTCTCAGCCCCAGCATTTT
size: -; D: -; J: TRBJ2-5; V: TRBV2; CDR3: CASSPTLLGAEETQYF; DNA: TGTGCCAGCAGTCCAACTTTGTTGGGGGCCGAAGAGACCCAGTACTTC
size: -; D: -; J: TRBJ2-3; V: TRBV5-4; CDR3: CASSLKGGWDTQYF; DNA: TGTGCCAGCAGCTTGAAGGGGGGATGGGATACGCAGTATTTT
size: medium-sized; D: TRBD1; J: TRBJ2-7; V: TRBV19; CDR3: CASSRDRSPYEQYF; DNA: TGTGCCAGTAGTCGGGACAGGTCTCCCTACGAGCAGTACTTC
size: medium-sized; D: -; J: TRBJ1-2; V: TRBV20-1; CDR3: CSARDDDGGYTF; DNA: TGCAGTGCTAGAGATGACGATGGTGGCTACACCTTC
size: medium-sized; D: TRBD2; J: TRBJ2-3; V: TRBV10-2; CDR3: CASKTSVSGTDTQYF; DNA: TGCGCCAGCAAGACTAGCGTAAGTGGCACAGATACGCAGTATTTT
size: many; D: -; J: TRBJ2-7; V: TRBV20-1; CDR3: CSASGQESSYEQYF; DNA: TGCAGTGCTAGCGGGCAGGAAAGCTCCTACGAGCAGTACTTC
size: -; D: -; J: TRBJ1-2; V: TRBV12-3/TRBV12-4; CDR3: CATGGLTDYGYTF; DNA: TGTGCCACCGGCGGCTTGACAGACTATGGCTACACCTTC
size: few; D: -; J: TRBJ1-5; V: TRBV12-3/TRBV12-4; CDR3: CASSLGDSKPQHF; DNA: TGTGCCAGCAGTTTAGGGGACTCCAAGCCCCAGCATTTT
size: -; D: TRBD1; J: TRBJ1-5; V: TRBV2; CDR3: CASRSETGAQPQHF; DNA: TGTGCCAGCAGATCCGAAACAGGGGCTCAGCCCCAGCATTTT
size: -; D: -; J: TRBJ1-2; V: TRBV6-5; CDR3: CASSWTTGTSYGYTF; DNA: TGTGCCAGCAGTTGGACGACCGGGACATCGTATGGCTACACCTTC
size: -; D: TRBD2; J: TRBJ2-5; V: TRBV7-2; CDR3: CASSFGGIQPQYF; DNA: TGTGCCAGCAGCTTCGGGGGGATCCAGCCCCAGTACTTC